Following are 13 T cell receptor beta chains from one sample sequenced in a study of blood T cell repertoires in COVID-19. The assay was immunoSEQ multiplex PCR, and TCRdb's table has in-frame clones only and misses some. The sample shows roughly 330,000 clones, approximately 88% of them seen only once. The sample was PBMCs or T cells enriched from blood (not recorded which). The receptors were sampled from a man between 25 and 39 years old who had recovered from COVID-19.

CDR3: CASTDRGGYEQYF. The CDR3 bases are TGTGCCAGTACGGACAGGGGAGGCTACGAGCAGTACTTC. V is TRBV19 and J is TRBJ2-7; the match to TRBD1 covers 9 bases. After removal of 7 bases from V and 3 bases from J, the junction contained 4 bases not matched to a gene. CDR1 is LNHDA and CDR2 is SQIVND in the germline V gene (reference sequence). CDR3 length: 13 amino acids.

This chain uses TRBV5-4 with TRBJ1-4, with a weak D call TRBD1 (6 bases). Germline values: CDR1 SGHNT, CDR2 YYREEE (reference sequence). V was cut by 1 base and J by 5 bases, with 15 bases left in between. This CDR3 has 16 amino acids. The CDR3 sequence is CASSLQGRGINEKLFF. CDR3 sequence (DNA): TGTGCCAGCAGCTTGCAGGGGCGAGGGATCAATGAAAAACTGTTTTTT.

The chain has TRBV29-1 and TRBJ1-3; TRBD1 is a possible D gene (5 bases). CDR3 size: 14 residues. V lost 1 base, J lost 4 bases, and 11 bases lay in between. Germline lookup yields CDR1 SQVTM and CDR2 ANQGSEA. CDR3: CSVEVGGIGNTIYF. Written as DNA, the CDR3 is TGCAGCGTTGAAGTGGGGGGGATCGGAAACACCATATATTTT.

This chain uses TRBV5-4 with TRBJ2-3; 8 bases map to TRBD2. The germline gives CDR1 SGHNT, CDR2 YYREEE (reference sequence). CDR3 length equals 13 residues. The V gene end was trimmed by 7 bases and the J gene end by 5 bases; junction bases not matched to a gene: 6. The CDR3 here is CASLKAGEDTQYF. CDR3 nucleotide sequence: TGTGCCAGCTTAAAAGCGGGGGAAGATACGCAGTATTTT.

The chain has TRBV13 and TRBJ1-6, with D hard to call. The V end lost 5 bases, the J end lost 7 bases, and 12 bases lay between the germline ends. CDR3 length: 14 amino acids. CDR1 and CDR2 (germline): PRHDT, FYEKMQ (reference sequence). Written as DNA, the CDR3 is TGTGCCAGCAGCCTTCGGGGTCTAAATTCACCCCTCCACTTT. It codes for CASSLRGLNSPLHF.

CDR3 protein: CASSPWNTEAFF. For the CDR3, the DNA is TGTGCCAGTAGTCCCTGGAACACTGAAGCTTTCTTT. The chain uses TRBV19 and TRBJ1-1; D is ambiguous. The CDR3 contains 12 residues. V was clipped by 5 bases and J by 1 base, with 5 bases between them. Germline CDR1 LNHDA, CDR2 SQIVND (reference sequence).

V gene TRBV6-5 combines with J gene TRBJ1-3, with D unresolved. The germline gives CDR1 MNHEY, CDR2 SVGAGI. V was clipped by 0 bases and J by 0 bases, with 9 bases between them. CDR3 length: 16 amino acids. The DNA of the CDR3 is TGTGCCAGCAGTTACTCGCGCCGGAGCTCTGGAAACACCATATATTTT. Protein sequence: CASSYSRRSSGNTIYF.

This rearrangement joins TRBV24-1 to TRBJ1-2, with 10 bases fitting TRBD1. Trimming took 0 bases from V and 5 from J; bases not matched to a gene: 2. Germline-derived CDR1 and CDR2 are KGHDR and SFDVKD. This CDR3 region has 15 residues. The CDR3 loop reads CATSDLRGQGYGYTF. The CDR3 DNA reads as TGTGCCACCAGTGATTTGAGGGGACAGGGGTATGGCTACACCTTC.

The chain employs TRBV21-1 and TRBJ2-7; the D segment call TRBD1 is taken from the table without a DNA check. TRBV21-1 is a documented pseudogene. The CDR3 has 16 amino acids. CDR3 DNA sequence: TGTGCCAGCAGCAAAGAGTTGGGACACAGAGCCTACGAGCAGTACTTC. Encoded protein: CASSKELGHRAYEQYF.

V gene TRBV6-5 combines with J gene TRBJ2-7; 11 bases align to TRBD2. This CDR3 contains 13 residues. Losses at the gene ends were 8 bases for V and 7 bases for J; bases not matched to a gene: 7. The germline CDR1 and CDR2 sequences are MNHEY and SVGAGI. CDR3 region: CASGLAGGPEQYF. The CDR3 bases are TGTGCCAGCGGCTTAGCGGGGGGGCCTGAGCAGTACTTC.

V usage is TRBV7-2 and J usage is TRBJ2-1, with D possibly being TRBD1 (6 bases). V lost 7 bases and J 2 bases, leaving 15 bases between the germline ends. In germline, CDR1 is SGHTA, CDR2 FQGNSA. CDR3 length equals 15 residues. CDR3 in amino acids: CASTQGTVTYNEQFF. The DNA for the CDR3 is TGTGCCAGCACCCAGGGGACCGTTACCTACAATGAGCAGTTCTTC.

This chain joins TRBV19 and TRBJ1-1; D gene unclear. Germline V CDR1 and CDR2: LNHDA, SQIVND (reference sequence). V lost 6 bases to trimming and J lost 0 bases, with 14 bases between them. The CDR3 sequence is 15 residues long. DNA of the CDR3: TGTGCCAGTAGCACTGGGAGAGGGTTGAACACTGAAGCTTTCTTT. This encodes CASSTGRGLNTEAFF.

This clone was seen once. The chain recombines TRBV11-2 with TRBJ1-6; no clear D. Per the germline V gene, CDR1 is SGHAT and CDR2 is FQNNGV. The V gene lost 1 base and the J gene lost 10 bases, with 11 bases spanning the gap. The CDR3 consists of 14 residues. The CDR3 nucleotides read TGTGCCAGCAGCTTAGTTGTACGGGAGTCACCCCTCCACTTT. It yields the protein CASSLVVRESPLHF.